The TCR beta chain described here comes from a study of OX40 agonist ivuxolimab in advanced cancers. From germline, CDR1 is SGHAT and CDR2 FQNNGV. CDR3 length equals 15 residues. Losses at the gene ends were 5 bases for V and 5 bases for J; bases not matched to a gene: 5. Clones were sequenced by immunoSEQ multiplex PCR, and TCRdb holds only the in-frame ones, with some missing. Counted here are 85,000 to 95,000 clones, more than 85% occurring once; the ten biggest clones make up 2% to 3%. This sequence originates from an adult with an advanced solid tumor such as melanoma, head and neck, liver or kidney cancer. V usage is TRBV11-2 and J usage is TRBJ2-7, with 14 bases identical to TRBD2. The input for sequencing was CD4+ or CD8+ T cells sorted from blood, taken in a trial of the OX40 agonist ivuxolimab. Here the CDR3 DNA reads TGTGCCAGCAGCCCGGGACTAGCGGGAGTCGACGAGCAGTACTTC. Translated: CASSPGLAGVDEQYF.